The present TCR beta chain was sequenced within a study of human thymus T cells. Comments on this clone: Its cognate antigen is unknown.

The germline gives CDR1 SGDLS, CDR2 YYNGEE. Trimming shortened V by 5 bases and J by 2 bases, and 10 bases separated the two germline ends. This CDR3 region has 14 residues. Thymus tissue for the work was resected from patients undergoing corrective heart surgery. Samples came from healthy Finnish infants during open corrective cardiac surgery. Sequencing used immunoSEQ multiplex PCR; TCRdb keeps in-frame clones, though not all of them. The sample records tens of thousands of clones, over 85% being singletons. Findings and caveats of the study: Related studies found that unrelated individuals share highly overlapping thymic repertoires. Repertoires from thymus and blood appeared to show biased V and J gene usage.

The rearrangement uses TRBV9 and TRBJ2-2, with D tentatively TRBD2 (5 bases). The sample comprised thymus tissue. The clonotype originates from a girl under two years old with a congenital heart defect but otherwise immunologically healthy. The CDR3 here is CASRAEPNTGELFF. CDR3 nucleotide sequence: TGTGCCAGCAGAGCGGAGCCCAACACCGGGGAGCTGTTTTTT.